This is a list of T cell receptor beta chains from one sample in a study of T cell responses to AZD1222 COVID-19 vaccine. Only in-frame clones appear in the TCRdb table, and some are missing; sequencing was by immunoSEQ multiplex PCR. The table has under 200,000 clones, 85% to 90% seen once. This material consisted of peripheral blood, taken 28 days after the second AZD1222 dose. These receptors were obtained from an adult who received the AZD1222 COVID-19 vaccine. CDR3s include the opening cysteine and the closing phenylalanine or tryptophan. Fields, in order: CDR3 protein, CDR3 DNA, V gene, D gene, clone size, J gene. A D gene is named only where the DNA matches it firmly. Clone size is shown for a subset of rows, as once, few, many or a class of expanded clone.

CDR3aa: CAWSTGPSNTGELFF
CDR3nt: TGTGCCTGGAGTACAGGCCCCTCGAACACCGGGGAGCTGTTTTTT
v_gene: TRBV30
d_gene: -
abundance: -
j_gene: TRBJ2-2

CDR3aa: CASSQDVGTEAFF
CDR3nt: TGCGCCAGCAGCCAAGATGTAGGCACTGAAGCTTTCTTT
v_gene: TRBV4-1
d_gene: -
abundance: -
j_gene: TRBJ1-1

CDR3aa: CASSELAGQGGYDYTF
CDR3nt: TGTGCCAGCAGTGAACTTGCTGGGCAGGGGGGATACGACTACACCTTC
v_gene: TRBV2
d_gene: TRBD1
abundance: -
j_gene: TRBJ1-2

CDR3aa: CASSKVRRFAYTF
CDR3nt: TGTGCCAGCAGCAAAGTACGGCGTTTTGCCTACACCTTC
v_gene: TRBV21-1
d_gene: -
abundance: -
j_gene: TRBJ1-2

CDR3aa: CASSPDREGNTEAFF
CDR3nt: TGTGCCAGCTCACCGGACAGGGAGGGGAACACTGAAGCTTTCTTT
v_gene: TRBV18
d_gene: TRBD1
abundance: once
j_gene: TRBJ1-1

CDR3aa: CASSPPAGIGYEQYF
CDR3nt: TGTGCCAGCAGCCCCCCGGCTGGGATTGGATACGAGCAGTACTTC
v_gene: TRBV11-2
d_gene: -
abundance: once
j_gene: TRBJ2-7

CDR3aa: CASNSDRASVGYTF
CDR3nt: TGTGCCAGCAACTCGGACAGGGCCTCTGTTGGCTACACCTTC
v_gene: TRBV7-2
d_gene: TRBD1
abundance: -
j_gene: TRBJ1-2

CDR3aa: CASSSGDRPLRGYTF
CDR3nt: TGTGCCAGCAGTTCGGGTGACAGGCCCCTGAGGGGCTACACCTTC
v_gene: TRBV28
d_gene: -
abundance: -
j_gene: TRBJ1-2

CDR3aa: CASSTGGADTQYF
CDR3nt: TGTGCCAGCAGCACCGGGGGGGCAGATACGCAGTATTTT
v_gene: TRBV11-3
d_gene: TRBD2
abundance: -
j_gene: TRBJ2-3

CDR3aa: CASSQGGGGNYGYTF
CDR3nt: TGTGCCAGCAGCCAAGGCGGGGGTGGGAACTATGGCTACACCTTC
v_gene: TRBV3-1/TRBV3-2
d_gene: -
abundance: -
j_gene: TRBJ1-2

CDR3aa: CASSLAPVGQYGGYTF
CDR3nt: TGTGCCAGCAGCTTAGCCCCGGTGGGACAGTATGGTGGCTACACCTTC
v_gene: TRBV11-2
d_gene: TRBD1
abundance: -
j_gene: TRBJ1-2

CDR3aa: CASSRRPGPNTGELFF
CDR3nt: TGCGCCAGCAGCCGAAGACCGGGGCCGAACACCGGGGAGCTGTTTTTT
v_gene: TRBV4-1
d_gene: -
abundance: -
j_gene: TRBJ2-2

CDR3aa: CASSQEFQGSQPQHF
CDR3nt: TGTGCCAGCAGCCAAGAGTTCCAGGGTAGCCAGCCCCAGCATTTT
v_gene: TRBV3-1/TRBV3-2
d_gene: -
abundance: -
j_gene: TRBJ1-5

CDR3aa: CASSPRAPAGSYEQYF
CDR3nt: TGTGCCAGCAGCCCTCGGGCGCCCGCGGGCTCCTACGAGCAGTACTTC
v_gene: TRBV3-1/TRBV3-2
d_gene: -
abundance: -
j_gene: TRBJ2-7

CDR3aa: CASSLDSNTEAFF
CDR3nt: TGTGCCAGCAGTCTGGACAGCAACACTGAAGCTTTCTTT
v_gene: TRBV6-6
d_gene: -
abundance: few
j_gene: TRBJ1-1

CDR3aa: CASSLAGTKSGGTHQPQHF
CDR3nt: TGTGCCAGCAGCTTAGCAGGGACGAAATCGGGGGGTACCCATCAGCCCCAGCATTTT
v_gene: TRBV7-6
d_gene: -
abundance: -
j_gene: TRBJ1-5

CDR3aa: CASSIGSSGNTIYF
CDR3nt: TGTGCCAGTAGTATCGGTTCCTCTGGAAACACCATATATTTT
v_gene: TRBV19
d_gene: -
abundance: -
j_gene: TRBJ1-3